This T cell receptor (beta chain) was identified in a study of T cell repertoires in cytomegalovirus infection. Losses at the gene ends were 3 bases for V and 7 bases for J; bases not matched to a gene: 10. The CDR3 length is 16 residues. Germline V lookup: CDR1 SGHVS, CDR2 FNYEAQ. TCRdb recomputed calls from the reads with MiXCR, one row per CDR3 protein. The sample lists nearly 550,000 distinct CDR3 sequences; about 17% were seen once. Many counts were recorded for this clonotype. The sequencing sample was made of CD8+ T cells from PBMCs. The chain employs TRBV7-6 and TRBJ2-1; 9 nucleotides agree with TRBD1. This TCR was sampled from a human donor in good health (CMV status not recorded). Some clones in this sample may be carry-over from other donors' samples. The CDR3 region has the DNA TGTGCCAGCAGCTTGGGGTGGGGACAGGGTAGGAATGAGCAGTTCTTC. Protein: CASSLGWGQGRNEQFF. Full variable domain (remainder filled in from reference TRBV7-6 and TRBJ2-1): GAGVSQSPRYKVTKRGQDVALRCDPISGHVSLYWYRQALGQGPEFLTYFNYEAQQDKSGLPNDRFSAERPEGSISTLTIQRTEQRDSAMYRCASSLGWGQGRNEQFFGPGTRLTVL.